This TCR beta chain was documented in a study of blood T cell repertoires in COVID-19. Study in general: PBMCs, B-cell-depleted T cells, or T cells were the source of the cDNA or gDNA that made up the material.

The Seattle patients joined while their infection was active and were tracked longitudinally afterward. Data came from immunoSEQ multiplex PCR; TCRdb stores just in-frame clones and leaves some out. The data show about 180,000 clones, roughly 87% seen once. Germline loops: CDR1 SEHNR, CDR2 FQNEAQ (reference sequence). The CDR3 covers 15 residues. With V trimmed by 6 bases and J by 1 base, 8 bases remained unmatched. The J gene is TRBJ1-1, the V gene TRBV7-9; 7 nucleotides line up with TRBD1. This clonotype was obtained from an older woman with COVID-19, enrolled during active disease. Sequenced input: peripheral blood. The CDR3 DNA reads TGTGCCAGCAGTAAAACAGGGGCGACGAACACTGAAGCTTTCTTT. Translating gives CASSKTGATNTEAFF. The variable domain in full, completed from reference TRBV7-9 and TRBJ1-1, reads DTGVSQNPRHKITKRGQNVTFRCDPISEHNRLYWYRQTLGQGPEFLTYFQNEAQLEKSRLLSDRFSAERPKGSFSTLEIQRTEQGDSAMYLCASSKTGATNTEAFFGQGTRLTVV.